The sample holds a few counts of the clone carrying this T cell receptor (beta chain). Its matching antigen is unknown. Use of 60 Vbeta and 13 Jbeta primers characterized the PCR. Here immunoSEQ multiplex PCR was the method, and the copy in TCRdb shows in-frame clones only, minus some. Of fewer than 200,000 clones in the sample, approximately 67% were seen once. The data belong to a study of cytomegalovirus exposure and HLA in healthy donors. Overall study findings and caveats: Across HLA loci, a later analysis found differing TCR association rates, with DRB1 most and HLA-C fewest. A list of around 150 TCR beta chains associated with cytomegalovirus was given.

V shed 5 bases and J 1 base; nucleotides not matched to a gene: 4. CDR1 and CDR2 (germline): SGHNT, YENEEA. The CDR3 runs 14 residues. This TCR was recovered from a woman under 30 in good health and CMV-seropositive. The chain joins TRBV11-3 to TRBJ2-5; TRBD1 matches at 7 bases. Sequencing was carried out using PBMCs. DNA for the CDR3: TGTGCCAGCAGCGGCAGGGACAGCCAAGAGACCCAGTACTTC. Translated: CASSGRDSQETQYF.